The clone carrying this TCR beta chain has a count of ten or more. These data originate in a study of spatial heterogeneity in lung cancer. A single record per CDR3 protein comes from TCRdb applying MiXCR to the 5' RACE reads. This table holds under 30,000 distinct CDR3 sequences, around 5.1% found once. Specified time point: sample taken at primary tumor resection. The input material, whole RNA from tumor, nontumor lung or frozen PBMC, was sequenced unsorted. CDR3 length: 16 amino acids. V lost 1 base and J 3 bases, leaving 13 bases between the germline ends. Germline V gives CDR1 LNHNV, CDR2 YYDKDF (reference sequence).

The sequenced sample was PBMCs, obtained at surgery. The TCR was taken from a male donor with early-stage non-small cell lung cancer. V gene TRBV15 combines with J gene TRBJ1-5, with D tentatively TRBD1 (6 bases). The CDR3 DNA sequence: TGTGCCACCAGCAGAGCCGGAGGGGGGAACAATCAGCCCCAGCATTTT. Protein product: CATSRAGGGNNQPQHF.